This TCR beta chain is drawn from a study of T-cell memory formation after mild COVID-19. About the research overall: TCR clusters were mostly donor specific. The study's findings and limits: Clones contracting across day 15 to 85 had a balanced CD4/CD8 profile; later expanding clones leaned CD4+. Pre-infection memory showed some responding clones, and this suggested that cross-reactive memory joined.

CDR3 size: 18 residues. The V gene end was trimmed by 6 bases and the J gene end by 6 bases; junction bases not matched to a gene: 21. In germline, CDR1 is DFQATT, CDR2 SNEGSKA (reference sequence). With regard to this clonotype: Its cognate antigen is unknown.

5'RACE with constant-segment primers built TCRalpha and TCRbeta cDNA libraries with UMIs. One entry per CDR3 protein, called by TCRdb with MiXCR from the 5' RACE reads. The table records approximately 560,000 distinct CDR3 sequences, approximately 15% of them present only once. Sequencing used PBMCs or a T cell subset sorted from them (not recorded which). This receptor was obtained from an adult woman who had mild COVID-19 (a few samples of this study predate the infection). Cell type and time point are not known. The V gene is TRBV20-1, the J gene TRBJ2-3; TRBD2 aligns across 10 bases. The CDR3 sequence is CSARTTSGSLPSLDTQYF. CDR3 in DNA: TGCAGTGCCCGAACGACTAGCGGGTCTCTCCCTAGCTTGGATACGCAGTATTTT.